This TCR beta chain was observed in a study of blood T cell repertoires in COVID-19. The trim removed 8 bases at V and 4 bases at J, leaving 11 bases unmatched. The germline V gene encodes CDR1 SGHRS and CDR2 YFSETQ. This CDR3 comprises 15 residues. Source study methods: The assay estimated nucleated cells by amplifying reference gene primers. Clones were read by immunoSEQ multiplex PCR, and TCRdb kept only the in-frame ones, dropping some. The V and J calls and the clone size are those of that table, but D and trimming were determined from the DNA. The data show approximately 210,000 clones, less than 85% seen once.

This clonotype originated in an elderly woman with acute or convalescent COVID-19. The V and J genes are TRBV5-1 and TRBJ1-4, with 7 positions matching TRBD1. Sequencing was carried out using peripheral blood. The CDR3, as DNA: TGCGCCAGTAAATGGGGGGACAGAGATAATGAAAAACTGTTTTTT. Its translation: CASKWGDRDNEKLFF. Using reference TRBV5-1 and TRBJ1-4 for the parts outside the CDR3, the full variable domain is KAGVTQTPRYLIKTRGQQVTLSCSPISGHRSVSWYQQTPGQGLQFLFEYFSETQRNKGNFPGRFSGRQFSNSRSEMNVSTLELGDSALYLCASKWGDRDNEKLFFGSGTQLSVL.